This T cell receptor (beta chain) appears in the sequencing data of a study of blood T cell repertoires in COVID-19. On the study more broadly: Acute-phase and convalescent COVID-19 samples originated in the United States, Italy and Spain. Sources were T cells, B-cell-depleted T cells, or PBMCs; the material itself was cDNA or gDNA.

Per the original methods: Reference gene primer amplification gave estimated nucleated cell counts. Here immunoSEQ multiplex PCR was the method, and the copy in TCRdb shows in-frame clones only, minus some. Clonal size and the V and J genes are those of that table, whereas D and trimming came from the DNA. In the table there are about 440,000 clones, approximately 88% of which are singletons. The CDR3 runs 17 residues. Trimming cost V 6 bases and J 11 bases; bases outside gene matches: 20. CDR1 and CDR2 from the germline V gene are SGHVS and FNYEAQ. Seattle's enrolled individuals joined amid active infection and were then monitored longitudinally.

The J gene is TRBJ2-3, the V gene TRBV7-6; TRBD2 agrees at 10 bases. Sequencing was performed on peripheral blood. The clonotype comes from a woman in her fifties or sixties with COVID-19, enrolled during active disease. CDR3 protein: CASSPHGGLAGARGQYF. Here the CDR3 DNA reads TGTGCCAGCAGTCCTCATGGGGGCCTAGCGGGGGCCCGGGGGCAGTATTTT.